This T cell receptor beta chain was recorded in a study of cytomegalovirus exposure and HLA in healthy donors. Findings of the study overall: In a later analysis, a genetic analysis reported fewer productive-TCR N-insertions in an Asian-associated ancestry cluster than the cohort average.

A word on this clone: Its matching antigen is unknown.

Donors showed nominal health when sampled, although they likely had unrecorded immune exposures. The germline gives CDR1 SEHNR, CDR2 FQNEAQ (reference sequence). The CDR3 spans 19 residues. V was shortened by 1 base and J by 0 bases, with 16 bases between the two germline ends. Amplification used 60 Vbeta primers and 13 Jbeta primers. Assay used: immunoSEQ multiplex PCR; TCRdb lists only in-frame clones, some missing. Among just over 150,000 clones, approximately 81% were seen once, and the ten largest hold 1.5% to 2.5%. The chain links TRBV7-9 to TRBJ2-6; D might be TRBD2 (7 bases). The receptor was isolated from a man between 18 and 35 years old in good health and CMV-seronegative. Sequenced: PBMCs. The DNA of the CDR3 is TGTGCCAGCAGCTTAGTAGGGGGGGCATTACCCTCTGGGGCCAACGTCCTGACTTTC. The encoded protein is CASSLVGGALPSGANVLTF.